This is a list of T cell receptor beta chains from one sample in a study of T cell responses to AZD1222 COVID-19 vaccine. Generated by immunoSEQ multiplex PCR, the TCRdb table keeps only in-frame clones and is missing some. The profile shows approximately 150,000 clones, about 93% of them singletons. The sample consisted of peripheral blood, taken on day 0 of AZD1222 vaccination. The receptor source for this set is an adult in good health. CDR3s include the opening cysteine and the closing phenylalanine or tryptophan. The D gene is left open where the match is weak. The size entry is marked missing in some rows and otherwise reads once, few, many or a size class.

CDR3: CASSPGVGGYGYTF
DNA: TGTGCCAGCAGCCCCGGAGTAGGAGGGTATGGCTACACCTTC
size: -
V: TRBV7-2
J: TRBJ1-2
D: -

CDR3: CASSVAGLNTGELFF
DNA: TGTGCCAGTAGTGTTGCAGGTCTTAACACCGGGGAGCTGTTTTTT
size: -
V: TRBV19
J: TRBJ2-2
D: -

CDR3: CSVAGTGHNYGYTF
DNA: TGCAGCGTCGCCGGGACAGGGCACAACTATGGCTACACCTTC
size: -
V: TRBV29-1
J: TRBJ1-2
D: TRBD1

CDR3: CASSLSSSLVEQYF
DNA: TGTGCCAGCAGCTTAAGTTCCAGCCTTGTCGAGCAGTACTTC
size: -
V: TRBV11-2
J: TRBJ2-7
D: -

CDR3: CASSLQGGVSEAFF
DNA: TGTGCCAGCAGCTTACAGGGGGGGGTCTCTGAAGCTTTCTTT
size: -
V: TRBV7-8
J: TRBJ1-1
D: TRBD1

CDR3: CASSLFSPLSNRYRPTDTQYF
DNA: TGTGCCAGCAGCCTTTTTTCCCCACTATCGAACAGGTACAGGCCCACAGATACGCAGTATTTT
size: -
V: TRBV27
J: TRBJ2-3
D: -

CDR3: CASSQVRQVNEKLFF
DNA: TGTGCCAGCAGCCAAGTACGGCAAGTTAATGAAAAACTGTTTTTT
size: -
V: TRBV4-2
J: TRBJ1-4
D: -

CDR3: CASSSDRWDQPQHF
DNA: TGTGCCAGCAGTTCCGACAGGTGGGATCAGCCCCAGCATTTT
size: -
V: TRBV6-2/TRBV6-3
J: TRBJ1-5
D: -

CDR3: CASKELRDAEAFF
DNA: TGTGCCAGCAAAGAGCTTAGGGATGCGGAAGCTTTCTTT
size: -
V: TRBV2
J: TRBJ1-1
D: -

CDR3: CASSPGFRGYTF
DNA: TGTGCCAGCAGTCCAGGGTTTCGTGGCTACACCTTC
size: -
V: TRBV12-3/TRBV12-4
J: TRBJ1-2
D: -

CDR3: CASSQERRWTTLSNYGYTF
DNA: TGTGCCAGCAGCCAAGAGAGGAGGTGGACGACCCTCTCTAACTATGGCTACACCTTC
size: -
V: TRBV14
J: TRBJ1-2
D: -

CDR3: CASSETGGTDTQYF
DNA: TGCGCCAGCAGTGAGACAGGGGGCACAGATACGCAGTATTTT
size: few
V: TRBV10-2
J: TRBJ2-3
D: TRBD1

CDR3: CASSPGPPRGFSYEQYF
DNA: TGTGCCAGCAGCCCCGGGCCCCCACGGGGCTTTTCCTACGAGCAGTACTTC
size: -
V: TRBV7-2
J: TRBJ2-7
D: -

CDR3: CASSVSRVEQYF
DNA: TGTGCCAGCAGCGTTTCCCGGGTCGAGCAGTACTTC
size: -
V: TRBV14
J: TRBJ2-7
D: -

CDR3: CASKAGVVGTDTQYF
DNA: TGTGCCAGCAAAGCAGGGGTCGTGGGCACAGATACGCAGTATTTT
size: -
V: TRBV5-4
J: TRBJ2-3
D: -

CDR3: CSVEDLQTEEQYF
DNA: TGCAGCGTTGAAGATCTTCAGACGGAAGAGCAGTACTTC
size: -
V: TRBV29-1
J: TRBJ2-7
D: -

CDR3: CASSERGRTDTQYF
DNA: TGTGCCAGCAGTGAAAGAGGGAGGACAGATACGCAGTATTTT
size: -
V: TRBV2
J: TRBJ2-3
D: -

CDR3: CASHGPDGAFF
DNA: TGTGCCAGCCATGGGCCGGACGGGGCTTTCTTT
size: once
V: TRBV6-5
J: TRBJ1-1
D: -

CDR3: CASSILGHSEQYF
DNA: TGTGCCAGTAGTATACTGGGACACTCCGAGCAGTACTTC
size: few
V: TRBV19
J: TRBJ2-7
D: -

CDR3: CASSYPGLTWGQFF
DNA: TGTGCCAGCAGTTACCCCGGACTTACCTGGGGGCAGTTCTTC
size: -
V: TRBV6-2/TRBV6-3
J: TRBJ2-1
D: -

CDR3: CASSQALVSDTQYF
DNA: TGTGCCAGCAGCCAAGCATTGGTCTCGGATACGCAGTATTTT
size: -
V: TRBV4-2
J: TRBJ2-3
D: -

CDR3: CASRKYSGQTGNTIYF
DNA: TGTGCCAGCAGGAAATATTCGGGACAAACGGGAAACACCATATATTTT
size: -
V: TRBV6-6
J: TRBJ1-3
D: -

CDR3: CASSGEAGQETQYF
DNA: TGTGCCAGCAGTGGTGAGGCGGGACAAGAGACCCAGTACTTC
size: -
V: TRBV2
J: TRBJ2-5
D: -

CDR3: CASSPRTVRETQYF
DNA: TGTGCCAGCAGCCCGCGGACCGTCCGAGAGACCCAGTACTTC
size: -
V: TRBV7-9
J: TRBJ2-5
D: -

CDR3: CASSPRQQGARYGYTF
DNA: TGTGCCAGCAGCCCGCGGCAACAGGGGGCACGCTATGGCTACACCTTC
size: -
V: TRBV3-1/TRBV3-2
J: TRBJ1-2
D: TRBD1

CDR3: CASGPQAYEQYF
DNA: TGTGCCAGCGGCCCTCAGGCCTACGAGCAGTACTTC
size: -
V: TRBV7-9
J: TRBJ2-7
D: -

CDR3: CASSRLAGDEQYF
DNA: TGCGCCAGCAGCCGTCTAGCGGGAGACGAGCAGTACTTC
size: -
V: TRBV4-3
J: TRBJ2-7
D: TRBD2

CDR3: CASSRGPSPAQETQYF
DNA: TGTGCCAGCAGCCGGGGGCCATCTCCTGCACAAGAGACCCAGTACTTC
size: -
V: TRBV7-2
J: TRBJ2-5
D: -

CDR3: CASSPRGISGSVTDTQYF
DNA: TGCGCCAGCAGCCCTCGGGGAATAAGCGGGAGTGTAACAGATACGCAGTATTTT
size: -
V: TRBV4-1
J: TRBJ2-3
D: TRBD2

CDR3: CASRGGAQTTEAFF
DNA: TGTGCCAGTAGGGGAGGGGCACAGACCACTGAAGCTTTCTTT
size: -
V: TRBV19
J: TRBJ1-1
D: -

CDR3: CASSQETSGRDTQYF
DNA: TGCGCCAGCAGCCAAGAGACTAGCGGGAGAGATACGCAGTATTTT
size: -
V: TRBV4-3
J: TRBJ2-3
D: TRBD2

CDR3: CASSLEGAVQETQYF
DNA: TGTGCCAGCAGCTTGGAGGGGGCTGTTCAAGAGACCCAGTACTTC
size: -
V: TRBV5-8
J: TRBJ2-5
D: TRBD1

CDR3: CASSAPGEGRGRNEQFF
DNA: TGTGCCAGTAGTGCCCCGGGAGAGGGAAGAGGGAGGAATGAGCAGTTCTTC
size: -
V: TRBV19
J: TRBJ2-1
D: -

CDR3: CATRPKSRDHNLYEQYF
DNA: TGTGCCACCAGACCCAAGTCCCGGGACCACAACCTCTACGAGCAGTACTTC
size: -
V: TRBV24-1
J: TRBJ2-7
D: -

CDR3: CATSDTSGVGSYNEQFF
DNA: TGTGCCACCAGTGATACTAGCGGGGTCGGCTCCTACAATGAGCAGTTCTTC
size: -
V: TRBV24-1
J: TRBJ2-1
D: TRBD2

CDR3: CASHLMGPGTDTQYF
DNA: TGTGCCAGCCACCTAATGGGGCCTGGGACAGATACGCAGTATTTT
size: -
V: TRBV2
J: TRBJ2-3
D: -

CDR3: CASSNLRTEAFF
DNA: TGTGCCAGCAGTAACCTGAGGACTGAAGCTTTCTTT
size: -
V: TRBV6-5
J: TRBJ1-1
D: -

CDR3: CASSYRSYSGNTIYF
DNA: TGTGCCAGCAGTTACAGGTCTTACTCTGGAAACACCATATATTTT
size: -
V: TRBV6-5
J: TRBJ1-3
D: -

CDR3: CAMAGDSGNTIYF
DNA: TGTGCCATGGCGGGGGACTCTGGAAACACCATATATTTT
size: -
V: TRBV10-3
J: TRBJ1-3
D: -

CDR3: CATSRDEGYTDTQYF
DNA: TGTGCCACCAGCAGAGACGAGGGCTACACAGATACGCAGTATTTT
size: -
V: TRBV15
J: TRBJ2-3
D: -

CDR3: CASSRTGGEKLFF
DNA: TGTGCCAGCAGCCGGACAGGGGGTGAAAAACTGTTTTTT
size: -
V: TRBV3-1/TRBV3-2
J: TRBJ1-4
D: TRBD1

CDR3: CTSSQVARTQYF
DNA: TGCACCAGCAGTCAGGTAGCTCGTACGCAGTATTTT
size: -
V: TRBV1
J: TRBJ2-3
D: -

CDR3: CASSPGTSGNIQYF
DNA: TGTGCCAGCAGCCCAGGGACTAGCGGAAACATTCAGTACTTC
size: once
V: TRBV7-2
J: TRBJ2-4
D: TRBD2

CDR3: CASSQTLGLGGFEQFF
DNA: TGTGCCAGCAGCCAAACCCTCGGCCTAGGTGGATTTGAGCAGTTCTTC
size: -
V: TRBV14
J: TRBJ2-1
D: -

CDR3: CASSPQEGQVSNEQFF
DNA: TGTGCCAGCTCACCCCAAGAGGGCCAAGTAAGTAATGAGCAGTTCTTC
size: -
V: TRBV18
J: TRBJ2-1
D: -

CDR3: CASSYPGVGSHEQYF
DNA: TGTGCCAGCAGCTACCCTGGGGTAGGGTCCCACGAGCAGTACTTC
size: -
V: TRBV7-2
J: TRBJ2-7
D: -

CDR3: CASSPQAGDNNEQFF
DNA: TGTGCCAGTAGCCCACAAGCGGGGGATAACAATGAGCAGTTCTTC
size: -
V: TRBV19
J: TRBJ2-1
D: TRBD2

CDR3: CSASGTEAFF
DNA: TGCAGTGCTAGCGGGACTGAAGCTTTCTTT
size: -
V: TRBV20-1
J: TRBJ1-1
D: -